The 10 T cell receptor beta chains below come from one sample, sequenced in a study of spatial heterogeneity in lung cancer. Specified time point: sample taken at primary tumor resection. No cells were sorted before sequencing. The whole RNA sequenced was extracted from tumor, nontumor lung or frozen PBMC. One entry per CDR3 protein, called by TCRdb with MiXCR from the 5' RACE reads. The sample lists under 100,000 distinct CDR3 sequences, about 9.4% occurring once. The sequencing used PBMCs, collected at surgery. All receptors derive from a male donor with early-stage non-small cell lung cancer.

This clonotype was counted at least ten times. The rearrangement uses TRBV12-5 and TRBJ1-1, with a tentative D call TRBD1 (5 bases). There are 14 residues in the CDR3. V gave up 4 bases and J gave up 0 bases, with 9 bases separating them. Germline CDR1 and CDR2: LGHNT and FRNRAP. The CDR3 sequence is CASGSGRMNTEAFF. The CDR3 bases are TGTGCTAGTGGTTCGGGACGGATGAACACTGAAGCTTTCTTT.

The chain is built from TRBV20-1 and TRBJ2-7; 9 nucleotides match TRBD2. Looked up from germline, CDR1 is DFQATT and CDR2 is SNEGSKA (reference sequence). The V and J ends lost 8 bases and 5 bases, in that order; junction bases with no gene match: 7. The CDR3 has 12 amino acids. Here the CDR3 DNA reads TGCAGTTCTGGCGGGGGGGCAAACGAGCAGTACTTC. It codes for CSSGGGANEQYF.

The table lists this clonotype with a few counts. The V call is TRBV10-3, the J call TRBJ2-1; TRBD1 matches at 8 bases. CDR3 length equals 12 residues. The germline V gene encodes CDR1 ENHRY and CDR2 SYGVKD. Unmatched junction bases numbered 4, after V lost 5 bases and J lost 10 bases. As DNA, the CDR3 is TGTGCCATCAGTTCAGGGGGCAACGAGCAGTTCTTC. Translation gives CAISSGGNEQFF.

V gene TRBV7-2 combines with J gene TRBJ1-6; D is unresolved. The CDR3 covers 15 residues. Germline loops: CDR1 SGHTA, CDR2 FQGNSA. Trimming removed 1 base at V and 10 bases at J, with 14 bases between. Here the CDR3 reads CASSLGMRGNSPLHF. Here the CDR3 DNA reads TGTGCCAGCAGCTTAGGAATGAGAGGGAACTCACCCCTCCACTTT.

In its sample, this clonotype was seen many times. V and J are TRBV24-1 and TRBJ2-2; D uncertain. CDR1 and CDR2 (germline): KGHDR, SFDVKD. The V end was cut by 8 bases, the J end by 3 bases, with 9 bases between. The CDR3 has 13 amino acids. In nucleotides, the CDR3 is TGTGCCACCAATGGTCGATACACCGGGGAGCTGTTTTTT. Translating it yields CATNGRYTGELFF.

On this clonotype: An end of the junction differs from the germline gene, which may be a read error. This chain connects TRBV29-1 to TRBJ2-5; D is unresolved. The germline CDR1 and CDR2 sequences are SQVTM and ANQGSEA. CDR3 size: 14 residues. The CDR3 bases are TGCAGCGTTGAAAATCCTGGGCAGCAAGAGACCCAGGACTTC. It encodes CSVENPGQQETQDF.

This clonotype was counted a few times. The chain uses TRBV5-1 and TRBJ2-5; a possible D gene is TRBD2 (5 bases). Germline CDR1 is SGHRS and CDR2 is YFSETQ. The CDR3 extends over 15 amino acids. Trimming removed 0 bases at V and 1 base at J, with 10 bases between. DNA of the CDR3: TGCGCCAGCAGCTTGGCGCCGGCGGGCCAAGAGACCCAGTACTTC. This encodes CASSLAPAGQETQYF.

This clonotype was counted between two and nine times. This CDR3 reads CASSQTGTGNNEQFF. The DNA of the CDR3 is TGCGCCAGCAGTCAAACAGGGACCGGGAACAATGAGCAGTTCTTC. The V gene is TRBV5-1, the J gene TRBJ2-1; D is perhaps TRBD1 (6 bases). The V gene lost 5 bases and the J gene lost 5 bases, with 17 bases spanning the gap. The CDR3 is 15 amino acids. Germline-derived CDR1 and CDR2 are SGHRS and YFSETQ.

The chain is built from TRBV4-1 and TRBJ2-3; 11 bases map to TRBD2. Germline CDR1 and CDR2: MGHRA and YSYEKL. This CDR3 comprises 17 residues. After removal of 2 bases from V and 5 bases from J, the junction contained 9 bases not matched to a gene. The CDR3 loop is CASSQPSSGRTGDTQYF. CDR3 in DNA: TGCGCCAGCAGCCAACCCTCTAGCGGGAGGACTGGAGATACGCAGTATTTT.

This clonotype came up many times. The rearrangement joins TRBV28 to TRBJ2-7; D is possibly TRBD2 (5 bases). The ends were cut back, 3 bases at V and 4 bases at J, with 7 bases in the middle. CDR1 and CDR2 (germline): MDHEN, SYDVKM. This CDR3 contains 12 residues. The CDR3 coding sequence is TGTGCCAGCAGTTTCGGGATTTACGAGCAGTACTTC. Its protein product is CASSFGIYEQYF.